What follows describes a single TCR beta chain. This receptor's antigen is unknown. Per-base quality was not reported, and no clone a single base away is much larger than it. At one collaborating source in Seattle, patients were enrolled during active infection and were followed longitudinally through the course of disease. The collaborating institutions used their own protocols to collect whole blood in K2EDTA tubes. Collaborator samples were shipped for TCRbeta analysis as frozen whole blood, isolated PBMCs, or DNA extracted from either sample type. Spanning cysteine to phenylalanine, the CDR3 consists of 15 amino acids. Solely the CDR3 DNA is kept, with 45 bases framed from the first base. V and J lose 1 base and 2 bases, and a span of 11 bases separates them. CDR1 and CDR2 are drawn from the germline V gene (reference sequence): LNHDA, SQIVND. The sample is drawn from a study of blood T cell repertoires in COVID-19 (dated by TCRdb to about 2020). Background for the entire study: Collaborator samples came from the United States, Italy and Spain and covered acute and convalescent phases of COVID-19. The prospective study material was composed of cDNA or gDNA derived from T cells, B-cell-depleted T cells, or PBMCs. Subjects who had been exposed to COVID-19, were actively infected with it, or had recovered from it provided the deeply sampled blood TCRbeta repertoires that made up the dataset. The repertoires were released in a freely available public database meant as a resource for research on the immune response to SARS-CoV-2. Samples were obtained from the ongoing ImmuneRACE study (first 160 participants) and from over a thousand subjects provided by 6 global collaborators. Nearly every sample came with metadata listing a de-identified subject ID, COVID-19 status, age in years and sex. Where HLA class I and class II types were available, the types were taken from metadata supplied by the sample provider, not from assay-based typing. Beyond this particular receptor, the publication reports: How much clinical and demographic metadata was included differed by source and by participant, and the metadata was provided uncurated.

TCRbeta CDR3 regions were amplified from genomic DNA by means of the immunoSEQ Assay, a bias-controlled multiplex PCR. The study's processing was this. Within the assay, amplification of reference gene primers was used to estimate how many nucleated cells each sample contained. To quantify the absolute abundance of each unique TCRbeta CDR3 rearrangement, sequence reads were collapsed and filtered. Productive Simpson clonality was computed per sample as the square root of Simpson's diversity index over productive rearrangements. TCRdb's version of the immuneACCESS table is confined to in-frame rearrangements and falls short of the full clone set. An unresolved V gene accounts for under half of the shortfall where checked; the remainder is of unknown origin. That table is the source of V, J and clone size, and D and trimming were worked out from the DNA. Present in this sample are about 410,000 clones, about 91% of which were seen just once. About 1.6% of the sample comes from the top ten.

This TCR was recovered from a woman aged 40 to 50 with COVID-19, enrolled during active disease. Sequenced input: peripheral blood. The chain uses TRBV19 and TRBJ2-5, with the D gene not clear enough to name. The CDR3 in this case is CASSIVNSRQETQYF. The bases are TGTGCCAGTAGTATAGTTAACAGTCGACAAGAGACCCAGTACTTC.